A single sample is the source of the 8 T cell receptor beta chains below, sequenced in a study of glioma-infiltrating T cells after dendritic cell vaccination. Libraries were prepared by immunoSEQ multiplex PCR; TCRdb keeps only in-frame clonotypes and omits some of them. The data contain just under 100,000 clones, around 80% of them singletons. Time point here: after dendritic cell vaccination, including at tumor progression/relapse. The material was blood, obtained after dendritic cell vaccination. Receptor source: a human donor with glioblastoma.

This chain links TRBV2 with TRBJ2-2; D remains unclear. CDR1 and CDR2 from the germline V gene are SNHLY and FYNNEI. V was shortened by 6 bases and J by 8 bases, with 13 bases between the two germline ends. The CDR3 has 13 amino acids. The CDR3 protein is CASRDVLAGELFF. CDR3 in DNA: TGTGCCAGCAGAGACGTTTTAGCTGGGGAGCTGTTTTTT.

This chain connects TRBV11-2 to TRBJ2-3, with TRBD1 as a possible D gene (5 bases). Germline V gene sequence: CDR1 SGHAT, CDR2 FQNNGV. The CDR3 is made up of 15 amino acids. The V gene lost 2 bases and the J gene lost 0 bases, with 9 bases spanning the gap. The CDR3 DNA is TGTGCCAGCAGCTTAAAAGGGGCTAGCACAGATACGCAGTATTTT. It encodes CASSLKGASTDTQYF. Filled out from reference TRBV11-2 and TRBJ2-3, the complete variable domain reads EAGVAQSPRYKIIEKRQSVAFWCNPISGHATLYWYQQILGQGPKLLIQFQNNGVVDDSQLPKDRFSAERLKGVDSTLKIQPAKLEDSAVYLCASSLKGASTDTQYFGPGTRLTVL.

CDR3 nucleotide sequence: TGTGCCATCAGCGGGACAGGGACTCACTATGGCTACACCTTC. Translating it yields CAISGTGTHYGYTF. The rearrangement joins TRBV10-3 to TRBJ1-2; TRBD1 aligns across 9 bases. V was clipped by 6 bases and J by 3 bases; unmatched bases: 5. Germline V gene sequence: CDR1 ENHRY, CDR2 SYGVKD. The CDR3 is 14 residues long.

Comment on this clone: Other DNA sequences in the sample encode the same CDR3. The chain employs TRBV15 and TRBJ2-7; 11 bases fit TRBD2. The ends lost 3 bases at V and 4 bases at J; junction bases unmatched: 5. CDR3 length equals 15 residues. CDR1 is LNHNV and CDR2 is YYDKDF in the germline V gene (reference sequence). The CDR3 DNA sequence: TGTGCCACCAGCAGGGGGACTAGCGGAAATTACGAGCAGTACTTC. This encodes CATSRGTSGNYEQYF.

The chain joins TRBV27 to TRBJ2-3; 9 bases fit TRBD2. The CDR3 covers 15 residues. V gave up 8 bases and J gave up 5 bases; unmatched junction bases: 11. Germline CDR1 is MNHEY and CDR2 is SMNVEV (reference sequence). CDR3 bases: TGTGCCAGCTCGGGGATTAGCGGGGGAGAAGATACGCAGTATTTT. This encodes CASSGISGGEDTQYF.

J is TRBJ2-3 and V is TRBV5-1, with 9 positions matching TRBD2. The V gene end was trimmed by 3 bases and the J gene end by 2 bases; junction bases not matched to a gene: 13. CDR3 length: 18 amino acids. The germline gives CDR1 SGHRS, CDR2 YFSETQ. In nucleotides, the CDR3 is TGCGCCAGCAGCTATACCCTTAAAGCGGGGGGTTACACAGATACGCAGTATTTT. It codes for CASSYTLKAGGYTDTQYF.

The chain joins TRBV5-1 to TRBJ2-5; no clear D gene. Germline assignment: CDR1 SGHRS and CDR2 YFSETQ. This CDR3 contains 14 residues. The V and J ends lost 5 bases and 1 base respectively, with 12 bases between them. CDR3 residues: CASSHPLGQETQYF. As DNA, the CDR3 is TGCGCCAGCAGTCATCCCCTCGGCCAAGAGACCCAGTACTTC. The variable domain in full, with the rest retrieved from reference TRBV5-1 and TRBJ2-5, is KAGVTQTPRYLIKTRGQQVTLSCSPISGHRSVSWYQQTPGQGLQFLFEYFSETQRNKGNFPGRFSGRQFSNSRSEMNVSTLELGDSALYLCASSHPLGQETQYFGPGTRLLVL.

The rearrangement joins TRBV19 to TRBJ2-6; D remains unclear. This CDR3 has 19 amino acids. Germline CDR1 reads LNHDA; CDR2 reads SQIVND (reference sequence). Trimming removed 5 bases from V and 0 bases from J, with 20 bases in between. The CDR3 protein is CASSPRPTQASSGANVLTF. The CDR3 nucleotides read TGTGCCAGTAGTCCCCGACCGACGCAGGCGAGCTCTGGGGCCAACGTCCTGACTTTC.